The 17 T cell receptor beta chains listed next were all sequenced from one sample in a study of breast tumors, draining lymph nodes, adjacent tissues. TCRdb reanalysed the multiplex PCR reads using MiXCR and keeps one entry per CDR3 protein. The sample has around 130,000 distinct CDR3 sequences, 21% seen once. Samples came from axillary lymph nodes draining the breast cancer. The sequenced sample consisted of axillary lymph node tissue. These receptor sequences come from a female donor with breast cancer. Some clones in this sample may be carry-over from other donors' samples.

This clonotype was seen at least ten times. CDR3 protein: CSARLIRAARGDEQFF. CDR3 DNA sequence: TGCAGTGCTAGATTAATCCGGGCGGCCCGGGGCGATGAGCAGTTCTTC. This sequence joins TRBV20-1 and TRBJ2-1; the D gene could be TRBD1 or TRBD2 (5 bases each). The CDR3 length is 16 residues. V shed 2 bases and J shed 8 bases, with 22 bases lying between them. From germline, CDR1 is DFQATT and CDR2 SNEGSKA (reference sequence).

This clonotype was counted at least ten times. The genes are TRBV4-1 and TRBJ1-5; D gene unclear. This CDR3 is built from 13 residues. Per the germline V gene, CDR1 is MGHRA and CDR2 is YSYEKL. V gave up 0 bases and J gave up 8 bases, with 8 bases separating them. In DNA, the CDR3 is TGCGCCAGCAGCCAAGAGATTGATGAGCCCCAGCATTTT. This sequence encodes CASSQEIDEPQHF.

This clonotype was counted many times. The gene calls are TRBV6-2 or TRBV6-3 and TRBJ2-1; D call uncertain. Per germline, CDR1 MNHEY and CDR2 SVGEGT. Trimming stripped 4 bases from V and 2 bases from J, with 15 bases between. The CDR3 runs to 16 residues. CDR3 sequence: CASSSPVIPPYNEQFF. As DNA, the CDR3 is TGTGCCAGCAGTTCCCCGGTTATACCGCCCTACAATGAGCAGTTCTTC.

On this clonotype itself: A much bigger clone sits one base away, suggesting this may be a read error. The chain recombines TRBV9 with TRBJ2-2, with D maybe TRBD2 (6 bases). This CDR3 spans 16 amino acids. Germline V CDR1 and CDR2: SGDLS, YYNGEE. The DNA of the CDR3 is TGTGCCAGCAGCGCCTGGAGGGCCCCTGGCACCGGGGATCTGTTTTTT. Translating it yields CASSAWRAPGTGDLFF. Variable domain in full (rest from reference TRBV9 and TRBJ2-2): DSGVTQTPKHLITATGQRVTLRCSPRSGDLSVYWYQQSLDQGLQFLIQYYNGEERAKGNILERFSAQQFPDLHSELNLSSLELGDSALYFCASSAWRAPGTGDLFFGEGSRLTVL.

This chain uses TRBV20-1 with TRBJ2-1; 11 nucleotides line up with TRBD2. This CDR3 spans 13 amino acids. The ends lost 3 bases at V and 6 bases at J; junction bases unmatched: 1. Germline V CDR1 and CDR2: DFQATT, SNEGSKA (reference sequence). CDR3 nucleotide sequence: TGCAGTGCTAGTGGACTAGCGGGCAATGAGCAGTTCTTC. This gives the protein CSASGLAGNEQFF.

V and J are TRBV13 and TRBJ1-6; the D gene is possibly TRBD1 (5 bases). V was shortened by 4 bases and J by 8 bases, with 21 bases between the two germline ends. Germline V gene lookup returns CDR1 PRHDT and CDR2 FYEKMQ (reference sequence). The CDR3 totals 17 residues. The CDR3 spells CASSSPSGALGDSPLHF. The CDR3 nucleotides are TGTGCCAGCAGCTCCCCTAGCGGGGCCTTAGGGGATTCACCCCTCCACTTT.

Many counts were recorded for this clonotype. V is TRBV5-8 and J is TRBJ2-5, with D possibly matching TRBD1 (5 bases). Trimming cost V 0 bases and J 4 bases, with 7 bases left between them. This CDR3 contains 13 residues. Per the germline V gene, CDR1 is SGHTS and CDR2 is YDEGEE. The CDR3 is CASSLEGVETQYF. CDR3 bases: TGTGCCAGCAGCTTGGAAGGGGTAGAGACCCAGTACTTC.

Notes on this clonotype: A much larger clone lies one base from this, so it may be a read error. The chain is built from TRBV6-1 and TRBJ2-7; TRBD1 agrees at 8 bases. Germline V gene sequence: CDR1 MNHNS, CDR2 SASEGT. The CDR3 is 16 residues long. In nucleotides, the CDR3 is TGTGCCAGCAGTGAATGGTCAGGACAGGGCTCCTACGAGCGGTACTTC. This sequence encodes CASSEWSGQGSYERYF.

This clonotype was seen at least ten times. This rearrangement joins TRBV7-9 to TRBJ1-6; 7 bases match TRBD1. Looked up from germline, CDR1 is SEHNR and CDR2 is FQNEAQ (reference sequence). Trimming took 5 bases from V and 5 from J; bases not matched to a gene: 3. The length of the CDR3 is 14 residues. CDR3 residues: CASSPGQDNSPLHF. The DNA for the CDR3 is TGTGCCAGCAGCCCCGGACAGGATAATTCACCCCTCCACTTT.

This clonotype was detected many times. The chain is built from TRBV6-5 and TRBJ1-6; 7 bases match TRBD1. V trimming: 6 bases; J trimming: 7 bases; junction bases outside the gene matches: 12. CDR1 and CDR2 from the germline V gene are MNHEY and SVGAGI. The CDR3 totals 16 residues. For the CDR3, the DNA is TGTGCCAGCAGAACTCACCCGGGACAGAGAAATTCACCCCTCCACTTT. This gives the protein CASRTHPGQRNSPLHF.

Ten or more counts support this clonotype. V usage is TRBV10-2 and J usage is TRBJ2-2; possibly TRBD2 for D (5 bases). Trimming removed 0 bases at V and 11 bases at J, with 13 bases between. Germline CDR1 reads WSHSY; CDR2 reads SAAADI. This CDR3 contains 14 residues. CDR3 amino acids: CASSESSGYPELFF. In DNA, the CDR3 is TGCGCCAGCAGTGAGTCTTCGGGGTACCCAGAGCTGTTTTTT.

The rearrangement uses TRBV3-1 and TRBJ1-2; D perhaps matches TRBD1 (5 bases). Germline loops: CDR1 LGHDT, CDR2 YNNKEL (reference sequence). The length of the CDR3 is 13 residues. V lost 1 base, J lost 4 bases, and 7 bases lay in between. The chain's CDR3 is CASSQAGPYGYTF. The CDR3 DNA sequence: TGTGCCAGCAGCCAAGCAGGGCCCTATGGCTACACCTTC.

This rearrangement joins TRBV29-1 to TRBJ1-1, with D possibly matching TRBD1 (6 bases). Between the trimmed V and J ends, which lost 2 bases and 2 bases, there was a span of 12 bases. The CDR3 spans 14 residues. Germline CDR1 and CDR2: SQVTM and ANQGSEA. CDR3 sequence: CSVEQGGHNTEAFF. CDR3 DNA sequence: TGCAGCGTTGAACAAGGGGGGCACAACACTGAAGCTTTCTTT.

The chain recombines TRBV3-1 with TRBJ2-2; tentatively, D is TRBD2 (6 bases). Trimming pared 3 bases from V and 3 bases from J, leaving 11 bases between. This CDR3 contains 15 residues. Germline CDR1 and CDR2: LGHDT and YNNKEL (reference sequence). CDR3 loop: CASSHPGLYTGELFF. The CDR3 DNA sequence: TGTGCCAGCAGCCACCCGGGACTGTACACCGGGGAGCTGTTTTTT. The whole variable domain, filled in from reference TRBV3-1 and TRBJ2-2, reads DTAVSQTPKYLVTQMGNDKSIKCEQNLGHDTMYWYKQDSKKFLKIMFSYNNKELIINETVPNRFSPKSPDKAHLNLHINSLELGDSAVYFCASSHPGLYTGELFFGEGSRLTVL.

The rearrangement joins TRBV4-2 to TRBJ2-7, with a tentative D call TRBD2 (5 bases). The V gene lost 0 bases and the J gene lost 1 base, with 10 bases spanning the gap. CDR3 length: 15 amino acids. Germline V lookup: CDR1 LGHNA, CDR2 YNFKEQ. The CDR3 nucleotides are TGTGCCAGCAGCCAAGATCGAAGCGGTTCCTACGAGCAGTACTTC. It is translated as CASSQDRSGSYEQYF.

This clonotype was counted ten times or more. J is TRBJ2-3 and V is TRBV7-3, with 8 nucleotides matching TRBD1. The CDR3 is 15 amino acids. Germline V gene data show CDR1 as SGHTA and CDR2 as FQGTGA. After removal of 4 bases from V and 3 bases from J, the junction contained 6 bases not matched to a gene. For the CDR3, the DNA is TGTGCCAGCAGCTCCGGACAGGGTGGGACAGATACGCAGTATTTT. This gives the protein CASSSGQGGTDTQYF. Drawing the rest from reference TRBV7-3 and TRBJ2-3, the complete variable domain is GAGVSQTPSNKVTEKGKYVELRCDPISGHTALYWYRQSLGQGPEFLIYFQGTGAADDSGLPNDRFFAVRPEGSVSTLKIQRTERGDSAVYLCASSSGQGGTDTQYFGPGTRLTVL.

This clonotype was recorded at least ten times. This chain's CDR3 is CASRSGLAYEQYF. The CDR3 DNA is TGTGCCAGCAGATCAGGACTAGCCTACGAGCAGTACTTC. The chain is built from TRBV27 and TRBJ2-7; 7 bases are shared with TRBD2. The germline CDR1 and CDR2 sequences are MNHEY and SMNVEV (reference sequence). The CDR3 length is 13 residues. J gave up 2 bases and V 6 bases, and 4 bases lay outside the gene matches.